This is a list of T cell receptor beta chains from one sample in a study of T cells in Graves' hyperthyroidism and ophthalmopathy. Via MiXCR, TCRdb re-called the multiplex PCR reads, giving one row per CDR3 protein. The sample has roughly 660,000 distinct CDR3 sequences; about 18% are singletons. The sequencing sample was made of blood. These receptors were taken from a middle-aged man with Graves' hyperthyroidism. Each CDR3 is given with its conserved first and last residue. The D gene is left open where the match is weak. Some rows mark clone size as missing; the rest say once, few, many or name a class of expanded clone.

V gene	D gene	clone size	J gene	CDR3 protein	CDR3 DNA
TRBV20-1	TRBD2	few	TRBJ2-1	CSHSWGGGAYNEQFF	TGCAGCCACTCGTGGGGGGGAGGGGCCTACAATGAGCAGTTCTTC
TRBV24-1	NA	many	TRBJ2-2	CATSDQITSTGELFF	TGTGCCACCAGTGACCAAATTACTAGTACAGGGGAGCTGTTTTTT
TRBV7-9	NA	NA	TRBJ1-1	CASSLAWETNTEAFF	TGTGCCAGCAGCTTAGCGTGGGAAACGAACACTGAAGCTTTCTTT
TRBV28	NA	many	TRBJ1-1	CASSLMGGAFF	TGTGCCAGCAGTTTAATGGGGGGAGCTTTCTTT
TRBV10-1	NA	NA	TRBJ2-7	CASRDRAGYEQYF	TGCGCCAGCAGGGACCGGGCGGGGTACGAGCAGTACTTC
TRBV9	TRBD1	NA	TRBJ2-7	CASSARQGGDDEQYF	TGTGCCAGCAGCGCTCGACAGGGTGGGGACGACGAGCAGTACTTC
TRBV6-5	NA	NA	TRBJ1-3	CASSSPGHAGITIYF	TGTGCCAGCAGTTCCCCGGGCCACGCCGGGATCACCATATATTTT
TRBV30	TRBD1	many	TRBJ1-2	CAWRTPGQRVYGYTF	TGTGCCTGGAGGACTCCGGGACAGAGAGTCTATGGCTACACCTTC
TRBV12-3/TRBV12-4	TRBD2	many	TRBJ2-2	CASSLTSERAGELFF	TGTGCCAGCAGTCTTACTAGCGAACGGGCCGGGGAGCTGTTTTTT
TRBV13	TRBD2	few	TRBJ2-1	CASQFSGRTYNEQFF	TGTGCCTCTCAGTTTAGCGGGAGGACATACAATGAGCAGTTCTTC
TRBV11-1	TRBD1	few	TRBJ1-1	CASSFGQGVTEAFF	TGTGCCAGCAGCTTTGGCCAGGGGGTCACTGAAGCTTTCTTT
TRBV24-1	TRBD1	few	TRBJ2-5	CATSDVGGRETQYF	TGTGCCACCAGTGATGTAGGGGGCAGGGAGACCCAGTACTTC
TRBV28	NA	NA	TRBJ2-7	CASSFRLISSYEQYF	TGTGCCAGCAGTTTTCGGCTTATCAGCTCCTACGAGCAGTACTTC